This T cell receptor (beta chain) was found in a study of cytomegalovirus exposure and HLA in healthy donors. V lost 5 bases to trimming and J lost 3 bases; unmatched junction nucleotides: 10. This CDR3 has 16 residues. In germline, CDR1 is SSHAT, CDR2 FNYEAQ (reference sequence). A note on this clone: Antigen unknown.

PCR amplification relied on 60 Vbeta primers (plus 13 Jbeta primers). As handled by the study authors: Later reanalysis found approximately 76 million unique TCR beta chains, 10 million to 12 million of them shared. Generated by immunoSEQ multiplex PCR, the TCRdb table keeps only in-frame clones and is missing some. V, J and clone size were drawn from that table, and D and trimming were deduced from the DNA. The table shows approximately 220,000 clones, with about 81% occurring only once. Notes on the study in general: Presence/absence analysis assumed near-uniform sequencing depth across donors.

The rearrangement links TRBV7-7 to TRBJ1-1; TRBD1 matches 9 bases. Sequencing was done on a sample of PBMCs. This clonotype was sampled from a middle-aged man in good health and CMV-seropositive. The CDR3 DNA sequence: TGTGCCAGCAGCCCCCTACCGGGACAGGGAGACACTGAAGCTTTCTTT. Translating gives CASSPLPGQGDTEAFF.